This entry features one TCR beta chain sequence. The sample belongs to a study of T cell changes during pregnancy in multiple sclerosis. Per the germline V gene, CDR1 is SGHDT and CDR2 is YYEEEE. The CDR3 has 12 amino acids. V gave up 4 bases and J gave up 5 bases, with 10 bases separating them. This table comes from immunoSEQ multiplex PCR, and its TCRdb copy is limited to in-frame clones, with some not included. The sample includes around 88,000 clones, roughly nine tenths seen only once; the top ten take 2.5%. This clonotype originated in a female donor with multiple sclerosis, enrolled in a pregnancy study. The specimen was peripheral blood, collected in the first trimester of pregnancy. The gene calls are TRBV5-6 and TRBJ2-7; no reliable D call. The CDR3 protein is CASSPRGHEQYF. The CDR3 DNA follows: TGTGCCAGCAGCCCACGAGGCCACGAGCAGTACTTC.